These 9 T cell receptor beta chains were sequenced from one sample in a study of T cells after posttransplantation cyclophosphamide. Clones were read by immunoSEQ multiplex PCR, and TCRdb kept only the in-frame ones, dropping some. Singletons are absent from the sample, which has roughly 49,000 clones. Source material: PBMCs. The receptors stem from a man in his forties or fifties in good health, CMV-negative, and a related stem cell transplant donor.

At least ten counts were recorded for this clone. The same CDR3 is also encoded by other DNA sequences in this sample. The rearrangement joins TRBV19 to TRBJ1-5, with 9 positions matching TRBD1. The CDR3 runs 17 residues. V lost 8 bases and J lost 0; bases outside the gene matches: 11. Germline values: CDR1 LNHDA, CDR2 SQIVND (reference sequence). CDR3 DNA sequence: TGTGCCAGTCGATCCGGGACAGGGCTATATAGCAATCAGCCCCAGCATTTT. As protein: CASRSGTGLYSNQPQHF.

This clone was counted at least ten times. The rearrangement joins TRBV11-2 to TRBJ2-7, with D possibly matching TRBD1 (5 bases). V was pared by 7 bases and J by 4 bases, with 23 bases between. CDR1 and CDR2 from the germline V gene are SGHAT and FQNNGV. The length of the CDR3 is 16 residues. CDR3 sequence: CASISISWGQKYEQYF. The CDR3 bases are TGTGCCAGCATCTCCATCTCTTGGGGCCAAAAATACGAGCAGTACTTC.

This clone was recorded many times. The V call is TRBV9, the J call TRBJ2-3; D is possibly TRBD2 (6 bases). The V gene lost 3 bases and the J gene lost 4 bases, with 18 bases spanning the gap. CDR1 is SGDLS and CDR2 is YYNGEE in the germline V gene. The CDR3 is 16 residues long. CDR3 protein: CASSAPFGSLSDTQYF. The CDR3 DNA reads as TGTGCCAGCAGCGCTCCATTCGGGAGTCTGTCAGATACGCAGTATTTT.

There are many counts of this clone. The V and J genes are TRBV5-1 and TRBJ1-2; TRBD1 might be the D (6 bases). Germline CDR1 is SGHRS and CDR2 is YFSETQ. V lost 3 bases and J 2 bases, leaving 17 bases between the germline ends. This CDR3 has 16 amino acids. In DNA form, the CDR3 reads TGCGCCAGCAGCTGGCCCCCAGGCCAGGGGAACTATGGCTACACCTTC. Translation: CASSWPPGQGNYGYTF. Complete variable domain (other parts from reference TRBV5-1 and TRBJ1-2): KAGVTQTPRYLIKTRGQQVTLSCSPISGHRSVSWYQQTPGQGLQFLFEYFSETQRNKGNFPGRFSGRQFSNSRSEMNVSTLELGDSALYLCASSWPPGQGNYGYTFGSGTRLTVV.

This clone was seen repeatedly, ten times or more. The CDR3 nucleotides are TGCGCCAGCAGCCAAGATCTGAGCGGGATAGCCAAAAACATTCAGTACTTC. Protein sequence: CASSQDLSGIAKNIQYF. The rearrangement links TRBV4-3 to TRBJ2-4; 7 bases are shared with TRBD2. V gave up 0 bases and J gave up 0 bases; unmatched junction bases: 5. The CDR3 length is 17 residues. CDR1 LGHNA and CDR2 YSLEER come from the germline V gene.

At least ten counts were recorded for this clone. This sequence joins TRBV6-5 and TRBJ2-3; D unclear. This CDR3 is built from 13 residues. The germline V gene has CDR1 MNHEY and CDR2 SVGAGI. V shed 3 bases and J shed 3 bases, with 7 bases lying between them. The CDR3 here is CASSYQRTDTQYF. CDR3 nucleotides: TGTGCCAGCAGTTATCAGCGAACAGATACGCAGTATTTT.

In this sample, this clone turned up many times. The chain uses TRBV28 and TRBJ1-1, with D maybe TRBD1 (6 bases). V shed 2 bases and J shed 5 bases, with 9 bases lying between them. The germline V gene encodes CDR1 MDHEN and CDR2 SYDVKM. This CDR3 spans 13 amino acids. This CDR3 reads CASSLGQGTEAFF. Written as DNA, the CDR3 is TGTGCCAGCAGTTTAGGGCAGGGGACTGAAGCTTTCTTT.

This clone has a count of ten or more. The V and J genes are TRBV28 and TRBJ1-1, with TRBD1 identical over 7 bases. The CDR3 covers 17 residues. Germline lookup yields CDR1 MDHEN and CDR2 SYDVKM. J was trimmed by 2 bases and V by 2 bases; bases with no gene match: 11. CDR3 nucleotide sequence: TGTGCCAGCAGTTTACCCTTAACAGGGGCTGGTAACACTGAAGCTTTCTTT. It codes for CASSLPLTGAGNTEAFF.

This clone was recorded at least ten times. This chain joins TRBV5-1 and TRBJ2-3; 8 bases are a match to TRBD1. The ends lost 4 bases at V and 6 bases at J; junction bases unmatched: 10. Germline lookup yields CDR1 SGHRS and CDR2 YFSETQ. There are 15 residues in the CDR3. The CDR3 region is CASSKLGQGVDTQYF. DNA for the CDR3: TGCGCCAGCAGCAAACTAGGACAGGGAGTGGATACGCAGTATTTT. Supplemented by reference TRBV5-1 and TRBJ2-3, the full variable domain reads KAGVTQTPRYLIKTRGQQVTLSCSPISGHRSVSWYQQTPGQGLQFLFEYFSETQRNKGNFPGRFSGRQFSNSRSEMNVSTLELGDSALYLCASSKLGQGVDTQYFGPGTRLTVL.